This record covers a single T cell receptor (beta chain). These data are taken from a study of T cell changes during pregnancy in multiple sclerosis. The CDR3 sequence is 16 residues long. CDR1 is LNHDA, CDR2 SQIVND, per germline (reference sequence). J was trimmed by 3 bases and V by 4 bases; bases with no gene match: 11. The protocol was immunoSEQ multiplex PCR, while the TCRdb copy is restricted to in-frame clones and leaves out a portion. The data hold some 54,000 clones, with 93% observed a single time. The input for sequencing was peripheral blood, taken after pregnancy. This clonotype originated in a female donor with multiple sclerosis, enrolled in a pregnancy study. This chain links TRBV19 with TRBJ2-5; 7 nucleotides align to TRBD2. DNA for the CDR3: TGTGCCAGTAGTAGGTCGTCTAGCGGAGAGAAAGAGACCCAGTACTTC. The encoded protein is CASSRSSSGEKETQYF.